This T cell receptor beta chain is from a study of T cell repertoires in cytomegalovirus infection (dated by TCRdb to between 2018 and 2021). At the level of the whole study: Donor HLA type was relevant to the analysis, because carriage of CMV infection together with the matching HLA type was indicated by public TCR beta signatures.

Sequenced on an Illumina HiSeq 1500. TCRdb cleaned the public reads at Q25 with fastp, built clones with MiXCR and kept in-frame beta chains. Merged by CDR3 protein, the rows form single entries marked with the most common genes and DNA. The table for this sample lists about 530,000 distinct CDR3 sequences; more than 25% of them were counted only once. The biggest ten clones account for roughly 13% of the sample. This clonotype was counted many times. Its antigen is still unknown. No quality values exist for individual bases; no much larger clone is one base distant. Broad study findings and their caveats: The ex vivo response was dominated by HLA-C-restricted CMV-specific TCR beta clonotypes, and the single most frequent clonotype in two of eight donors was supplied by these HLA-C-restricted clonotypes. In both this cohort and an independent cohort of some 380 donors, the cumulative frequency of public TCR beta family members distinguished carriers of CMV infection plus the relevant HLA type.

Sequencing used PBMCs. This receptor was obtained from a human donor in good health (CMV status not recorded). Some clones in this sample may be carry-over from other donors' samples.

The encoded CDR3 is CASSLMLSSYNEQFF. The nucleotide sequence is TGTGCCAGCAGCTTAATGCTAAGCTCCTACAATGAGCAGTTCTTC. In this chain, TRBV7-2 is recombined with TRBJ2-1, with the D segment identity uncertain. V is pared back by 2 bases and J by 0 bases, with 8 bases lying between the germline termini. The CDR3 measures 15 amino acids from cysteine to phenylalanine. The retained sequence is limited to the CDR3, 45 bases, with the frame set at the first base. In the germline V gene, CDR1 corresponds to SGHTA and CDR2 to FQGNSA. The CDR3 plus the reference TRBV7-2 and TRBJ2-1 genes for the other parts give the full variable domain: GAGVSQSPSNKVTEKGKDVELRCDPISGHTALYWYRQSLGQGLEFLIYFQGNSAPDKSGLPSDRFSAERTGGSVSTLTIQRTQQEDSAVYLCASSLMLSSYNEQFFGPGTRLTVL.